Listed here are 32 T cell receptor beta chains from one sample, sequenced in a study of cytomegalovirus exposure and HLA in healthy donors. A multiplex PCR was run with 60 Vbeta primers and 13 Jbeta primers. Sequencing was performed with immunoSEQ multiplex PCR; in TCRdb, only in-frame clones are kept and a portion is missing. In the table there are 180,000 or so clones, roughly 88% of which are singletons. Specimen: PBMCs. Every receptor here comes from a man aged 18-30 years in good health and CMV-seropositive.

The CDR3 is CASSLLSTGELFF. The DNA for the CDR3 is TGTGCCAGCAGCTTGTTGAGCACCGGGGAGCTGTTTTTT. V usage is TRBV5-5 and J usage is TRBJ2-2; D not certain. The CDR3 has 13 amino acids. Germline V lookup: CDR1 SGHKS, CDR2 YYEKEE (reference sequence). Deletions cut 1 base from V and 4 bases from J, with 5 bases between.

The V call is TRBV7-2, the J call TRBJ2-7; D possibly corresponds to TRBD2 (6 bases). Trimming shortened V by 6 bases and J by 3 bases, and 15 bases separated the two germline ends. The CDR3 covers 14 residues. In germline, CDR1 is SGHTA, CDR2 FQGNSA. Here the CDR3 reads CASSLTGVRYEQYF. The CDR3, as DNA: TGTGCCAGCAGTTTAACGGGGGTTCGCTACGAGCAGTACTTC.

CDR3 protein: CASSPGTSGGVYEQYF. The CDR3 nucleotides read TGCGCCAGCAGCCCGGGGACTAGCGGGGGGGTATACGAGCAGTACTTC. V is TRBV4-1 and J is TRBJ2-7, with 16 nucleotides matching TRBD2. Per the germline V gene, CDR1 is MGHRA and CDR2 is YSYEKL. Germline trimming cut 4 bases from V and 4 bases from J; bases unmatched to any gene: 4. The length of the CDR3 is 16 residues.

This chain links TRBV11-3 with TRBJ2-1; 7 bases line up with TRBD1. CDR3 length equals 13 residues. The germline CDR1 and CDR2 sequences are SGHNT and YENEEA. J gave up 7 bases and V 3 bases, and 3 bases lay outside the gene matches. CDR3 nucleotide sequence: TGTGCCAGCAGCTTTAGACAGGGAAATGAGCAGTTCTTC. Residues: CASSFRQGNEQFF.

This clone was recorded only once. V is TRBV29-1 and J is TRBJ1-2; D possibly corresponds to TRBD1 (6 bases). V shed 3 bases and J shed 5 bases, with 13 bases lying between them. The germline V gene has CDR1 SQVTM and CDR2 ANQGSEA. The CDR3 runs to 13 residues. The CDR3 loop is CSVDGGLKYGYTF. In nucleotides, the CDR3 is TGCAGCGTTGACGGGGGGCTTAAGTATGGCTACACCTTC. The full variable domain, its missing parts supplied by reference TRBV29-1 and TRBJ1-2, is SAVISQKPSRDICQRGTSLTIQCQVDSQVTMMFWYRQQPGQSLTLIATANQGSEATYESGFVIDKFPISRPNLTFSTLTVSNMSPEDSSIYLCSVDGGLKYGYTFGSGTRLTVV.

This chain uses TRBV7-7 with TRBJ2-7; perhaps TRBD1 as D (6 bases). Trimming removed 5 bases at V and 3 bases at J, with 14 bases between. The CDR3 length is 14 residues. From germline, CDR1 is SSHAT and CDR2 FNYEAQ (reference sequence). The CDR3 loop is CASSLRQADYEQYF. The CDR3 bases are TGTGCCAGCAGCCTGAGACAGGCCGACTACGAGCAGTACTTC.

This clone was picked up a small number of times. This chain uses TRBV30 with TRBJ2-7, with a possible D match to TRBD2 (6 bases). This CDR3 spans 16 amino acids. The germline gives CDR1 GTSNPN, CDR2 SVGIG (reference sequence). V gave up 1 base and J gave up 2 bases, with 18 bases separating them. This CDR3 is CAWSGRLALLTYEQYF. The CDR3 DNA reads TGTGCCTGGAGTGGGAGGCTAGCGCTACTCACCTACGAGCAGTACTTC.

The chain carries TRBV10-1 and TRBJ1-5; maybe TRBD1 (6 bases). This CDR3 has 14 residues. V lost 5 bases, J lost 5 bases, and 13 bases lay in between. Germline values: CDR1 WNHNN, CDR2 SYGVQD (reference sequence). CDR3 loop: CASSLTQGHQPQHF. The DNA for the CDR3 is TGCGCCAGCAGTCTCACTCAGGGGCATCAGCCCCAGCATTTT.

The chain couples TRBV10-1 to TRBJ2-5; 10 bases are a match to TRBD1. After removal of 3 bases from V and 3 bases from J, the junction contained 1 base not matched to a gene. CDR3 length: 14 residues. Per germline, CDR1 WNHNN and CDR2 SYGVQD (reference sequence). The DNA of the CDR3 is TGCGCCAGCAGTGATGGGACAGGGGAAGAGACCCAGTACTTC. This translates into CASSDGTGEETQYF.

V usage is TRBV9 and J usage is TRBJ2-5; D uncertain. From germline, CDR1 is SGDLS and CDR2 YYNGEE. Trimming removed 2 bases at V and 4 bases at J, with 9 bases between. The CDR3 loop spans 13 amino acids. CDR3 sequence: CASSVSPGETQYF. The DNA for the CDR3 is TGTGCCAGCAGCGTCTCCCCCGGAGAGACCCAGTACTTC.

Only a few counts were recorded for this clone. J is TRBJ1-1 and V is TRBV13; 8 nucleotides align to TRBD1. After removal of 4 bases from V and 4 bases from J, the junction contained 11 bases not matched to a gene. Germline assignment: CDR1 PRHDT and CDR2 FYEKMQ (reference sequence). There are 16 residues in the CDR3. The CDR3 sequence: CASSSYSTGVLTEAFF. The DNA of the CDR3 is TGTGCCAGCAGCTCGTATTCGACAGGGGTCCTCACTGAAGCTTTCTTT.

This clone occurred once. The chain recombines TRBV6-1 with TRBJ2-3; D remains unclear. The CDR3 extends over 16 amino acids. V lost 2 bases and J 1 base, leaving 13 bases between the germline ends. CDR1 and CDR2 (germline): MNHNS, SASEGT. CDR3 residues: CASSERSEVRTDTQYF. The DNA for the CDR3 is TGTGCCAGCAGTGAACGGTCAGAGGTCCGCACAGATACGCAGTATTTT.

The chain is built from TRBV4-1 and TRBJ2-1; the match to TRBD2 covers 9 bases. Per the germline V gene, CDR1 is MGHRA and CDR2 is YSYEKL. V lost 0 bases and J lost 12; bases outside the gene matches: 12. The CDR3 runs to 16 residues. The CDR3 loop is CASSQDSSLAGFTQFF. CDR3 nucleotide sequence: TGCGCCAGCAGCCAAGATAGTTCGCTAGCGGGGTTTACGCAGTTCTTC.

The J gene is TRBJ2-3, the V gene TRBV5-4, with D possibly matching TRBD1 (6 bases). V was clipped by 2 bases and J by 1 base, with 11 bases between them. The CDR3 spans 15 residues. Per germline, CDR1 SGHNT and CDR2 YYREEE (reference sequence). Written as DNA, the CDR3 is TGTGCCAGCAGCTTATGGACAGCGGGCACAGATACGCAGTATTTT. It translates to CASSLWTAGTDTQYF.

The chain has TRBV9 and TRBJ2-3; 10 positions match TRBD2. This CDR3 contains 19 residues. The V gene's germline CDR1 is SGDLS and CDR2 YYNGEE. With 4 bases clipped from V and 6 bases from J, the junction kept 20 bases outside the gene matches. Written as DNA, the CDR3 is TGTGCCAGCAGCCCAGCGGGGCTAGCGGGGGAGCCCGCCGGGGATACGCAGTATTTT. The encoded protein is CASSPAGLAGEPAGDTQYF.

This rearrangement joins TRBV6-5 to TRBJ1-6; D unresolved. Germline CDR1 is MNHEY and CDR2 is SVGAGI. Trimming took 5 bases from V and 8 from J, leaving 7 bases between them. CDR3 length: 12 amino acids. CDR3 nucleotide sequence: TGTGCCAGCAGTCACGGGGATTCACCCCTCCACTTT. This encodes CASSHGDSPLHF.

V and J are TRBV5-4 and TRBJ2-5; 7 bases line up with TRBD1. The CDR3 totals 15 residues. V dropped 0 bases and J dropped 5; count of bases not matched to a gene: 7. Germline values: CDR1 SGHNT, CDR2 YYREEE (reference sequence). The CDR3 reads CASSLVEQGMETQYF. Here the CDR3 DNA reads TGTGCCAGCAGCTTGGTTGAACAGGGGATGGAGACCCAGTACTTC. Drawing the rest from reference TRBV5-4 and TRBJ2-5, the complete variable domain is ETGVTQSPTHLIKTRGQQVTLRCSSQSGHNTVSWYQQALGQGPQFIFQYYREEENGRGNFPPRFSGLQFPNYSSELNVNALELDDSALYLCASSLVEQGMETQYFGPGTRLLVL.

This chain uses TRBV2 with TRBJ2-5; D might be TRBD2 (6 bases). V lost 6 bases to trimming and J lost 0 bases, with 14 bases between them. Germline V gene sequence: CDR1 SNHLY, CDR2 FYNNEI. The CDR3 sequence is 15 residues long. The CDR3 here is CASRPLRGNQETQYF. DNA for the CDR3: TGTGCCAGCAGGCCTCTACGGGGGAACCAAGAGACCCAGTACTTC.

This chain joins TRBV28 and TRBJ1-3; D unclear. This CDR3 is 15 amino acids long. Germline CDR1 reads MDHEN; CDR2 reads SYDVKM. Trimming left V 5 bases short and J 0 bases short, with 11 bases between. CDR3 loop: CASSPLARSGNTIYF. DNA of the CDR3: TGTGCCAGCAGTCCGCTGGCTCGCTCTGGAAACACCATATATTTT.

The table lists this clone with a few counts. The chain joins TRBV5-1 to TRBJ1-4; D call uncertain. The CDR3 is made up of 13 amino acids. Trimming removed 5 bases from V and 0 bases from J, with 5 bases in between. Germline assignment: CDR1 SGHRS and CDR2 YFSETQ. In DNA form, the CDR3 reads TGCGCCAGCAGTTCGGCAACTAATGAAAAACTGTTTTTT. The encoded protein is CASSSATNEKLFF.

The V gene is TRBV7-2, the J gene TRBJ2-5; 7 nucleotides agree with TRBD1. The assigned J gene may be wrong: the sequence end matches TRBJ2-7 better. CDR3 length: 17 amino acids. Per the germline V gene, CDR1 is SGHTA and CDR2 is FQGNSA. CDR3 nucleotides: TGTGCCAGCAGCTTAGCCGGGACAGCTACCCGCTCCTACGAGCAGTACTTC. It translates to CASSLAGTATRSYEQYF.

This chain connects TRBV28 to TRBJ2-5, with 7 bases lining up with TRBD2. Trimming removed 5 bases from V and 5 bases from J; junction bases left unmatched: 8. Germline V lookup: CDR1 MDHEN, CDR2 SYDVKM. This CDR3 is 14 amino acids long. The CDR3 loop reads CASSPQRGTETQYF. Written as DNA, the CDR3 is TGTGCCAGCAGTCCTCAGCGGGGAACGGAGACCCAGTACTTC.

The CDR3 DNA sequence: TGTGCCAGCAGCCCGTGGGGGGGGAACACCGGGGAGCTGTTTTTT. Amino acid sequence: CASSPWGGNTGELFF. The V gene is TRBV7-2, the J gene TRBJ2-2; 7 bases agree with TRBD2. This CDR3 has 15 amino acids. The trim removed 5 bases at V and 1 base at J, leaving 4 bases unmatched. In germline, CDR1 is SGHTA, CDR2 FQGNSA.

The chain links TRBV5-6 to TRBJ2-7; D gene uncertain. The germline V and J ends were trimmed by 0 bases and 2 bases, with 9 bases remaining between them. This CDR3 has 14 amino acids. Per the germline V gene, CDR1 is SGHDT and CDR2 is YYEEEE. The CDR3 reads CASSLGLITYEQYF. In DNA form, the CDR3 reads TGTGCCAGCAGCTTGGGTCTAATCACCTACGAGCAGTACTTC.

The rearrangement links TRBV7-9 to TRBJ1-2; 10 bases line up with TRBD1. The CDR3 has 18 residues. Germline CDR1 is SEHNR and CDR2 is FQNEAQ (reference sequence). V lost 4 bases to trimming and J lost 3 bases; unmatched junction nucleotides: 14. The CDR3 DNA reads TGTGCCAGCAGCTCCAAACGACTAGACAGGGGGCGCGACTATGGCTACACCTTC. This translates into CASSSKRLDRGRDYGYTF.

The chain uses TRBV6-5 and TRBJ1-2, with D possibly TRBD1 on 5 matching bases. The CDR3 contains 13 residues. Germline-derived CDR1 and CDR2 are MNHEY and SVGAGI. Deletions cut 0 bases from V and 5 bases from J, with 7 bases between. The CDR3 nucleotides read TGTGCCAGCAGTTACTCGGGGCAGTATGGCTACACCTTC. Its protein is CASSYSGQYGYTF.

This clone was seen a few times. The J gene is TRBJ2-1, the V gene TRBV10-2, with a possible D match to TRBD2 (6 bases). V was shortened by 4 bases and J by 6 bases, with 22 bases between the two germline ends. The CDR3 consists of 17 residues. Germline V gives CDR1 WSHSY, CDR2 SAAADI. The CDR3 region is CASSALKMAGLINEQFF. CDR3 DNA sequence: TGCGCCAGCAGTGCCTTAAAGATGGCGGGGCTAATCAATGAGCAGTTCTTC.

The J gene is TRBJ2-7, the V gene TRBV10-2; D is uncertain. Trimming cost V 0 bases and J 4 bases, with 4 bases left between them. CDR1 and CDR2 (germline): WSHSY, SAAADI. The CDR3 extends over 12 amino acids. The CDR3, as DNA: TGCGCCAGCAGTGAGTCCCTTTACGAGCAGTACTTC. Translation gives CASSESLYEQYF.

The chain carries TRBV6-5 and TRBJ1-2; D uncertain. Trimming shortened V by 2 bases and J by 2 bases, and 6 bases separated the two germline ends. The CDR3 sequence is 13 residues long. Germline V gene lookup returns CDR1 MNHEY and CDR2 SVGAGI. Here the CDR3 DNA reads TGTGCCAGCAGTTACGGCACCAACTATGGCTACACCTTC. Amino acids: CASSYGTNYGYTF.

The chain combines TRBV11-3 with TRBJ2-5; D perhaps matches TRBD1 (6 bases). CDR1 is SGHNT, CDR2 YENEEA, per germline. This CDR3 is built from 13 residues. V was shortened by 0 bases and J by 4 bases, with 6 bases between the two germline ends. The CDR3 here is CASSLEGGETQYF. CDR3 bases: TGTGCCAGCAGCTTAGAAGGGGGAGAGACCCAGTACTTC.

This clone was picked up a small number of times. The V and J genes are TRBV6-5 and TRBJ2-1; D may be TRBD2 (5 bases). Trimming removed 6 bases at V and 4 bases at J, with 7 bases between. CDR1 is MNHEY and CDR2 is SVGAGI in the germline V gene. The CDR3 is 12 amino acids. The DNA of the CDR3 is TGTGCCAGCAGCCGCGGGTACAATGAGCAGTTCTTC. Translated, it gives CASSRGYNEQFF.

The genes are TRBV7-9 and TRBJ2-1; D gene ambiguous. The CDR3 contains 14 residues. Trimming pared 5 bases from V and 6 bases from J, leaving 14 bases between. Per the germline V gene, CDR1 is SEHNR and CDR2 is FQNEAQ (reference sequence). The DNA for the CDR3 is TGTGCCAGCAGCCCTCCGGAGCTTTTCAATGAGCAGTTCTTC. Its translation is CASSPPELFNEQFF.